Listed here are 5 T cell receptor beta chains from one sample, sequenced in a study of T cell responses to AZD1222 COVID-19 vaccine. Data came from immunoSEQ multiplex PCR; TCRdb stores just in-frame clones and leaves some out. This sample has fewer than 90,000 clones, with about 90% found just once. Sequencing was performed on peripheral blood, taken 28 days after the second AZD1222 dose. Receptors were obtained from an adult who received the AZD1222 COVID-19 vaccine.

As to this clone: Germline is not matched at one junction end, which may reflect a read error. The V call is TRBV28, the J call TRBJ2-2, with TRBD1 as a possible D gene (5 bases). The CDR3 is 13 amino acids. The V gene's germline CDR1 is MDHEN and CDR2 SYDVKM. CDR3 coding DNA: TGCGCCCTCAAGGACATAAACACCGGGGAGCTGTTTTTT. Encoded protein: CALKDINTGELFF.

As DNA, the CDR3 is TGTGCCAGCAGTGCACCCCGGATTAAGGGATCCTACGAGCAGTACTTC. Residues: CASSAPRIKGSYEQYF. The genes are TRBV27 and TRBJ2-7; D is uncertain. V lost 5 bases to trimming and J lost 1 base, with 18 bases between them. This CDR3 is built from 16 residues. Germline lookup yields CDR1 MNHEY and CDR2 SMNVEV (reference sequence).

The rearrangement joins TRBV5-1 to TRBJ2-3; 7 positions match TRBD1. CDR1 is SGHRS and CDR2 is YFSETQ in the germline V gene. This CDR3 comprises 15 residues. V shed 4 bases, J shed 9 bases, and the junction held 14 bases outside the gene matches. The CDR3 DNA reads as TGCGCCAGCAGCCGGGACAGTTCGGGACCATTAACGCAGTATTTT. The encoded protein is CASSRDSSGPLTQYF.

The chain joins TRBV7-8 to TRBJ2-5, with D possibly being TRBD1 or TRBD2 (5 bases each). There are 16 residues in the CDR3. Per the germline V gene, CDR1 is SGHVS and CDR2 is FQNEAQ. The V end lost 1 base, the J end lost 2 bases, and 14 bases lay between the germline ends. Here the CDR3 reads CASSLVRDVGQETQYF. CDR3 DNA: TGTGCCAGCAGCTTAGTCCGGGACGTAGGACAAGAGACCCAGTACTTC. The complete variable domain, with remaining parts taken from reference TRBV7-8 and TRBJ2-5, reads GAGVSQSPRYKVAKRGQDVALRCDPISGHVSLFWYQQALGQGPEFLTYFQNEAQLDKSGLPSDRFFAERPEGSVSTLKIQRTQQEDSAVYLCASSLVRDVGQETQYFGPGTRLLVL.

This chain uses TRBV12-3 or TRBV12-4 with TRBJ2-5, with D perhaps TRBD2 (6 bases). The ends were cut back, 4 bases at V and 3 bases at J, with 6 bases in the middle. The CDR3 totals 12 residues. The CDR3 DNA is TGTGCCAGCAGTTGGGGGGAAGAGACCCAGTACTTC. Protein product: CASSWGEETQYF.